This T cell receptor beta chain was retrieved from a study of T cells in Graves' hyperthyroidism and ophthalmopathy. General study findings and limits: Before onset, ophthalmopathy was predicted by the model a median approximately 6.5 months earlier.

This clonotype was detected many times. Its antigen is not identified. Amplified TCR beta CDR3 regions derived from RNA transcripts. First-round RT-PCR with HTBI primers amplified the TCR CDR3 region. TCRdb passed the multiplex PCR reads through MiXCR, listing each CDR3 protein once. The sample yields hundreds of thousands of distinct CDR3 sequences, about a third seen once. The V gene's germline CDR1 is SQVTM and CDR2 ANQGSEA. J was trimmed by 2 bases and V by 7 bases; bases with no gene match: 8. The CDR3 loop spans 14 amino acids. This TCR came from a middle-aged woman with Graves' hyperthyroidism. Sequenced input: blood. The chain links TRBV29-1 to TRBJ1-1; TRBD1 matches 9 bases. The CDR3 loop is CSALRQGVNTEAFF. In nucleotides, the CDR3 is TGCAGCGCCCTTAGACAGGGGGTTAACACTGAAGCTTTCTTT.